The 5 T cell receptor beta chains in this list originate from one sample, sequenced in a study of CD8+CD57+ T cells in acquired aplastic anemia. Profiling of TCR beta VDJ combinations and CDR3 sequences used genomic DNA as template. TCRdb processed the reads anew with MiXCR; each CDR3 protein has one entry. This table has more than 100,000 distinct CDR3 sequences, about 40% appearing once. Sequencing used sorted CD4+, CD8+, or CD8+CD57+ T cells (not recorded which) from PBMCs. The receptor source for this set is a human donor in good health, serving as a control.

V and J are TRBV24-1 and TRBJ2-3; D unresolved. CDR3 length equals 15 residues. Per germline, CDR1 KGHDR and CDR2 SFDVKD. The V end lost 4 bases, the J end lost 1 base, and 11 bases lay between the germline ends. This chain's CDR3 is CATSDPRTGTDTQYF. In DNA, the CDR3 is TGTGCCACCAGTGACCCACGGACGGGCACAGATACGCAGTATTTT.

The chain links TRBV5-1 to TRBJ2-2, with 8 bases lining up with TRBD2. Germline V gene sequence: CDR1 SGHRS, CDR2 YFSETQ. V was clipped by 6 bases and J by 2 bases; unmatched bases: 6. The CDR3 extends over 15 amino acids. DNA for the CDR3: TGCGCCAGCAACGGAGCGGGGGATAACACCGGGGAGCTGTTTTTT. Its protein product is CASNGAGDNTGELFF.

This clonotype was detected ten times or more. DNA of the CDR3: TGTGCCAGCGGGGGGCAGAGCACAGATACGCAGTATTTT. It encodes CASGGQSTDTQYF. This chain joins TRBV2 and TRBJ2-3, with D perhaps TRBD1 or TRBD2 (6 bases each). The germline CDR1 and CDR2 sequences are SNHLY and FYNNEI. Trimming left V 8 bases short and J 0 bases short, with 9 bases between. The length of the CDR3 is 13 residues.

The chain links TRBV7-3 to TRBJ1-6; D ambiguous. V lost 0 bases and J 7 bases, leaving 4 bases between the germline ends. CDR3 length: 13 amino acids. The germline V gene encodes CDR1 SGHTA and CDR2 FQGTGA. The CDR3 DNA sequence: TGTGCCAGCAGCTTAACGGGGAATTCACCCCTCCACTTT. Translating it yields CASSLTGNSPLHF.

This clonotype was counted ten times or more. J is TRBJ1-2 and V is TRBV6-4; possibly TRBD1 for D (6 bases). Trimming shortened V by 0 bases and J by 7 bases, and 18 bases separated the two germline ends. Germline CDR1 reads MRHNA; CDR2 reads SNTAGT. The CDR3 covers 16 residues. CDR3 DNA sequence: TGTGCCAGCAGTGACTCGTTAAGGGGGGTAGGGGGTGGCTACACCTTC. Translated: CASSDSLRGVGGGYTF.